This T cell receptor beta chain was captured in a study of tumor and adjacent non-tumor tissue in lung cancer. From germline, CDR1 is ENHRY and CDR2 SYGVKD. This CDR3 is built from 16 residues. For this clonotype: It is likely a read error, because the conserved phenylalanine at the end of the CDR3 is missing.

This sample's RNA came from whole unsorted tissue. The library came from three nested PCR rounds adapted from ARM-PCR protocols. TCRdb recomputed calls from the multiplex PCR reads with MiXCR, one row per CDR3 protein. The repertoire holds over 60,000 distinct CDR3 sequences, with around 73% as singletons. The sequencing input was lung tumor tissue. The receptor was derived from a man in his sixties with non-small cell lung cancer. The rearrangement joins TRBV10-3 to TRBJ2-7; D perhaps matches TRBD2 (5 bases). The chain's CDR3 is CTSEGWVGRWVREQYL. CDR3 nucleotides: TGTACCTCAGAGGGCTGGGTGGGCCGGTGGGTTCGCGAGCAGTACCTC.